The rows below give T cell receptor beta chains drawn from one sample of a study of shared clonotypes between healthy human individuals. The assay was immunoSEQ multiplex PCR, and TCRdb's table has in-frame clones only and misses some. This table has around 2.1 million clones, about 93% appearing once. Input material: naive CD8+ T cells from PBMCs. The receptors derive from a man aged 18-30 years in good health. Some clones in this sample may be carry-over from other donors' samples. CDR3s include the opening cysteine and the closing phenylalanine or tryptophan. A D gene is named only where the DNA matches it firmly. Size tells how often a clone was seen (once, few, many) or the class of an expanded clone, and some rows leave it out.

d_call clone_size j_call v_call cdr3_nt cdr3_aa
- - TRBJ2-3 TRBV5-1 TGCGCCAGCAGCTTGAACGGGAGAGATACGCAGTATTTT CASSLNGRDTQYF
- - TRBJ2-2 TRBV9 TGTGCCAGCAGCGTAGGGGTCAAGAACACCGGGGAGCTGTTTTTT CASSVGVKNTGELFF
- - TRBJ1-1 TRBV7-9 TGTGCCAGCAGCGATCCCGGACAAGAGAACACTGAAGCTTTCTTT CASSDPGQENTEAFF
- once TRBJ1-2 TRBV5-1 TGCGCCAGCAGCTTGGGGGTAGGGAACTATGGCTACACCTTC CASSLGVGNYGYTF
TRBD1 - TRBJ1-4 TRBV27 TGTGCCAGCAGGACAGTCCGACAGGGTAAAGAGGAAAAACTGTTTTTT CASRTVRQGKEEKLFF
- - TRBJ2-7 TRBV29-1 TGCAGCGTTGAAGATGGCCTCTACGAGCAGTACTTC CSVEDGLYEQYF
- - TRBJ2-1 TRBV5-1 TGCGCCAGCAGCTTGGGCCTGGGGGAGCAGTTCTTC CASSLGLGEQFF
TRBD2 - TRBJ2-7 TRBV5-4 TGTGCCAGCAGCTTGAGCGGGAGGGACGGCGAGCAGTACTTC CASSLSGRDGEQYF
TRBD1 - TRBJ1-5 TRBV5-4 TGTGCCAGCAGCTTTGGGACAGGGTACAATCAGCCCCAGCATTTT CASSFGTGYNQPQHF
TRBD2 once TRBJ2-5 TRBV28 TGTGCCAGCAGTTTACTAGCGGGAGGTATGGGCGAGACCCAGTACTTC CASSLLAGGMGETQYF
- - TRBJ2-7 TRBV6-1 TGTGCCAGCAGTGAATTATTCGGGGTTGGTAACTCCTACGAGCAGTACTTC CASSELFGVGNSYEQYF
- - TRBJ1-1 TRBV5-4 TGTGCCAGCAGCTTGGAGGGCAGGCAGTTAGTGAACACTGAAGCTTTCTTT CASSLEGRQLVNTEAFF
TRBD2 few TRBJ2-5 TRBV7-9 TGTGCCAGCAGCTCCCGCCAAGGACTAGCGGAAGGGACCCAGTACTTC CASSSRQGLAEGTQYF
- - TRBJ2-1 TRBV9 TGTGCCAGCAGTGAGCAGGGCGGCACAAACAATGAGCAGTTCTTC CASSEQGGTNNEQFF
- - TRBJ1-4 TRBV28 TGTGCCAGCAGTTTATTTCCCAGGGATGATGAAAAACTGTTTTTT CASSLFPRDDEKLFF
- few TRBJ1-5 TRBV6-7 TGTGCCAGCAGTTATCAGCCCCAGCATTTT CASSYQPQHF
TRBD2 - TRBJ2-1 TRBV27 TGTGCCAGCAGTTTCTTGGCTAGCGGGTACAATGAGCAGTTCTTC CASSFLASGYNEQFF
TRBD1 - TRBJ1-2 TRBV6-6 TGTGCCAGCACTCATTCCGGGACAGGGGTGGGCTACACCTTC CASTHSGTGVGYTF
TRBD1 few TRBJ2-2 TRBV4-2 TGTGCCAGCAGCGGGACAGCGAACACCGGGGAGCTGTTTTTT CASSGTANTGELFF
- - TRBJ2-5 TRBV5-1 TGCGCCAGCAGCGGCAGGACAGTAACCCTCCAAGAGACCCAGTACTTC CASSGRTVTLQETQYF
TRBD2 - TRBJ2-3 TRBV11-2 TGTGCCAGCAGATTAGAGGTCCTAGCGGGAGGGCCTACAGATACGCAGTATTTT CASRLEVLAGGPTDTQYF
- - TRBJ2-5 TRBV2 TGTGCCAGCAGTGAAAAATTCGGGGGAGAGACCCAGTACTTC CASSEKFGGETQYF
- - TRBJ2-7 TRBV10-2 TGCGCCAGCAGTGAGTCGGTGGGGGGCTGGTACGAGCAGTACTTC CASSESVGGWYEQYF
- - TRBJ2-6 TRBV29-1 TGCAGCGTTGAACTGGGTATCGGGGTAAAGGGCTCTGGGGCCAACGTCCTGACTTTC CSVELGIGVKGSGANVLTF
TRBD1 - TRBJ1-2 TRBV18 TGTGCCAGCTCACTCTATGACCTCGGGACAGGGGGCGGCTACACCTTC CASSLYDLGTGGGYTF
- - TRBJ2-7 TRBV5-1 TGCGCCAGCAGCTTGGACAGAGTATACTCCTACGAGCAGTACTTC CASSLDRVYSYEQYF
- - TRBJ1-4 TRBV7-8 TGTGCCAGCAGCCACCGACAGGCCGCTAATGAAAAACTGTTTTTT CASSHRQAANEKLFF
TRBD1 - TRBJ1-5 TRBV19 TGTGCCAGCGCCCAGGGGGGGAATCAGCCCCAGCATTTT CASAQGGNQPQHF
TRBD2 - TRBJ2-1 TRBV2 TGTGCCAGCAGTGACGTAACTAGCGGGAGCCCCAGGCAGTTCTTC CASSDVTSGSPRQFF